The rows below give T cell receptor beta chains drawn from one sample of a study of T cell changes during pregnancy in multiple sclerosis. Measured with immunoSEQ multiplex PCR; TCRdb has only the in-frame clones, and not every one. The sample shows 20,000 or so clones, over 70% of them seen only once. The material sequenced was CD8+ T cells from peripheral blood mononuclear cells, taken in the third trimester of pregnancy. All receptors come from a female donor in good health, enrolled as a control in a pregnancy study. Each CDR3 is given with its conserved first and last residue. A D gene is named only where the DNA matches it firmly. A row's size may be missing; if present it is once, few, many or a size class.

j_call clone_size cdr3_length d_call v_call cdr3_nt cdr3_aa
TRBJ2-2 . 15 . TRBV30 TGTGCCTGGAGTGTTACAGGGCGCGACACCGGGGAGCTGTTTTTT CAWSVTGRDTGELFF
TRBJ1-1 few 17 TRBD1 TRBV7-3 TGTGCCAGCAGCTCGACAGGGGGCGGTTCACGGGTAGCTGAAGCTTTCTTT CASSSTGGGSRVAEAFF
TRBJ1-1 . 14 TRBD1 TRBV5-1 TGCGCCAGCAGCTTCATGCAGGGGGACACTGAAGCTTTCTTT CASSFMQGDTEAFF
TRBJ2-1 . 15 TRBD2 TRBV6-5 TGTGCCAGCAAACCGACTAGCGGGGGGTTAAATGAGCAGTTCTTC CASKPTSGGLNEQFF
TRBJ1-1 . 16 . TRBV15 TGTGCCACCAGCAGAGATGAGGGACTCCGGAACACTGAAGCTTTCTTT CATSRDEGLRNTEAFF
TRBJ2-7 . 15 TRBD1 TRBV7-8 TGTGCCAGCAGCCACTGGGACAGTGACTCCTACGAGCAGTACTTC CASSHWDSDSYEQYF
TRBJ1-5 . 15 . TRBV30 TGTGCCTGGAGCACAGGGTTAGTTAGCAATCAGCCCCAGCATTTT CAWSTGLVSNQPQHF
TRBJ2-2 . 15 . TRBV4-2 TGTGCCAGCAGCCTTGGGGCGGCTGACACCGGGGAGCTGTTTTTT CASSLGAADTGELFF
TRBJ1-3 . 14 . TRBV6-1 TGTGCCAGCAGTGAAGACAGGGCTGGAAACACCATATATTTT CASSEDRAGNTIYF
TRBJ2-5 . 12 TRBD1 TRBV28 TGTGCCAGCAGGACAGGGGCAGAGACCCAGTACTTC CASRTGAETQYF
TRBJ2-1 . 15 . TRBV4-2 TGTGCCAGCAGCCAAGTAGGGATAGACAGGAATGAGCAGTTCTTC CASSQVGIDRNEQFF
TRBJ2-7 once 16 TRBD2 TRBV2 TGTGCCAGCAGTGAAGATTTACGCGGGAGGGCCTACGAGCAGTACTTC CASSEDLRGRAYEQYF
TRBJ2-2 . 14 . TRBV29-1 TGCAGCGTCTACCAGGGTGTAGGAACCGGGGAGCTGTTTTTT CSVYQGVGTGELFF
TRBJ1-2 few 14 TRBD1 TRBV19 TGTGCCAGTAGTACCTCGGACAGGGGATATGGCTACACCTTC CASSTSDRGYGYTF
TRBJ1-6 . 15 . TRBV7-2 TGTGCCAGCAGCTTAGAGGGGCTCCTTAATTCACCCCTCCACTTT CASSLEGLLNSPLHF
TRBJ2-7 . 14 . TRBV6-5 TGTGCCAGCAGACCAGGGGTAGGGGCCTACGAGCAGTACTTC CASRPGVGAYEQYF
TRBJ2-7 . 12 . TRBV9 TGTGCCAGCAGCGTAGCTACAGGCGAGCAGTACTTC CASSVATGEQYF
TRBJ2-1 . 12 . TRBV7-2 TGTGCCAGCAGCTTGTATTCTCCTGAGCAGTTCTTC CASSLYSPEQFF
TRBJ2-1 . 12 . TRBV28 TGTGCCAGCAGCGGGGGATACAATGAGCAGTTCTTC CASSGGYNEQFF
TRBJ1-1 . 13 . TRBV4-2 TGTGCCAGCATGGGACACCTGAACACTGAAGCTTTCTTT CASMGHLNTEAFF
TRBJ2-3 . 16 TRBD2 TRBV14 TGTGCCAGCAGCCCACATCGGGGGGGCCCTGCAGATACGCAGTATTTT CASSPHRGGPADTQYF
TRBJ2-2 . 16 . TRBV27 TGTGCCAGCAGAATTAATACGAGGGTGAACACCGGGGAGCTGTTTTTT CASRINTRVNTGELFF
TRBJ2-2 . 14 TRBD2 TRBV6-4 TGTGCCAGCTCCCCTAGCGGAGACACCGGGGAGCTGTTTTTT CASSPSGDTGELFF
TRBJ2-7 . 15 TRBD1 TRBV29-1 TGCAGCGTTGAAGGAGGGACAGGGGTGTCCTACGAGCAGTACTTC CSVEGGTGVSYEQYF
TRBJ1-1 . 14 . TRBV6-5 TGTGCCAGCAGTTCTCAGGGCGTGGTCACTGAAGCTTTCTTT CASSSQGVVTEAFF
TRBJ2-7 . 13 . TRBV6-1 TGTGCCAGCAGTGAACAGGGCACGGACGAGCAGTACTTC CASSEQGTDEQYF
TRBJ1-4 few 14 . TRBV28 TGTGCCAGCAGTTTCCCACGGGGGGATGAAAAACTGTTTTTT CASSFPRGDEKLFF
TRBJ1-5 . 15 . TRBV4-2 TGTGCCAGCAGCCAAGAGGCTTGGAGCAATCAGCCCCAGCATTTT CASSQEAWSNQPQHF